Presented here are 9 T cell receptor beta chains from one specimen sequenced in a study of CD4 T cells in relation to SARS-CoV-2 and coronaviruses (dated by TCRdb to the early 2020s). Their antigens are not known. Libraries came from the immunoSEQ multiplex PCR assay. Not all clones reach the TCRdb copy of this immuneACCESS table, which keeps in-frame sequences only. Checked studies attribute under half of the gap to unresolved V genes and leave the rest unexplained. Within this sample are about 40,000 clones, with approximately 82% of them counted one time only. In total, the top ten clones hold under 6% of the sample. The sequencing sample was made of naive CD4+ T cells from PBMCs, cultured in vitro. The label giving this sample's cell subset or site can be read as: naive CD4+ T cells isolated by negative enrichment. These receptor sequences come from an adult with COVID-19.

This clone was seen only once. The V gene is TRBV15, the J gene TRBJ2-2, with 7 positions matching TRBD1. J was trimmed by 2 bases and V by 9 bases; bases with no gene match: 9. This CDR3 is 15 amino acids long. The germline gives CDR1 LNHNV, CDR2 YYDKDF (reference sequence). The CDR3 DNA sequence: TGTGCCACTACCGTCCGGGACAGCAACACCGGGGAGCTGTTTTTT. This sequence encodes CATTVRDSNTGELFF.

DNA of the CDR3: TGCAGCGTTGAAGGGCAGGGAGGCTATGGCTACACCTTC. This codes for CSVEGQGGYGYTF. V gene TRBV29-1 combines with J gene TRBJ1-2, with D possibly TRBD1 on 5 matching bases. Trimming removed 1 base at V and 4 bases at J, with 10 bases between. Germline loops: CDR1 SQVTM, CDR2 ANQGSEA. This CDR3 is 13 amino acids long.

V is TRBV11-2 and J is TRBJ2-2; D not resolved. There are 13 residues in the CDR3. Germline-derived CDR1 and CDR2 are SGHAT and FQNNGV. V was cut by 0 bases and J by 5 bases, with 4 bases left in between. The CDR3, as DNA: TGTGCCAGCAGCTTAGAAAGGACCGGGGAGCTGTTTTTT. Translated: CASSLERTGELFF.

The rearrangement joins TRBV2 to TRBJ2-1, with 8 bases aligning to TRBD2. Losses at the gene ends were 11 bases for V and 4 bases for J; bases not matched to a gene: 13. Per germline, CDR1 SNHLY and CDR2 FYNNEI. The CDR3 totals 15 residues. The CDR3 nucleotides are TGTGCCGCGGTGGGAACTAGCGGCATATACAATGAGCAGTTCTTC. Translation: CAAVGTSGIYNEQFF.

This clone was counted only a few times. V usage is TRBV6-5 and J usage is TRBJ1-4, with D possibly TRBD1 on 6 matching bases. Germline values: CDR1 MNHEY, CDR2 SVGAGI. The V end was cut by 7 bases, the J end by 5 bases, with 14 bases between. The CDR3 is 14 amino acids. The CDR3 DNA is TGTGCCAGCATGACAGGAGCCACAAATGAAAAACTGTTTTTT. This codes for CASMTGATNEKLFF.

This clone occurred once. This sequence joins TRBV7-2 and TRBJ2-1, with D unclear. Germline V gene lookup returns CDR1 SGHTA and CDR2 FQGNSA. This CDR3 contains 14 residues. V was pared by 3 bases and J by 12 bases, with 18 bases between. CDR3: CASSLDLTRMGQFF. CDR3 DNA sequence: TGTGCCAGCAGCTTGGATCTCACTCGGATGGGGCAGTTCTTC.

This sequence joins TRBV4-3 and TRBJ1-1; tentatively, D is TRBD1 (6 bases). The length of the CDR3 is 15 residues. V gave up 0 bases and J gave up 4 bases, with 12 bases separating them. Germline CDR1 and CDR2: LGHNA and YSLEER. CDR3: CASSQELGGFTEAFF. The CDR3 DNA follows: TGCGCCAGCAGCCAAGAGTTAGGGGGGTTCACTGAAGCTTTCTTT.

The CDR3 sequence: CASTIRGDGAGELFF. The CDR3 region has the DNA TGTGCCAGTACCATCCGCGGGGATGGGGCCGGGGAGCTGTTTTTT. The gene calls are TRBV19 and TRBJ2-2; D possibly corresponds to TRBD2 (6 bases). CDR3 length: 15 amino acids. V was clipped by 7 bases and J by 6 bases, with 18 bases between them. Germline assignment: CDR1 LNHDA and CDR2 SQIVND (reference sequence). The full variable domain, rest sourced from reference TRBV19 and TRBJ2-2, is DGGITQSPKYLFRKEGQNVTLSCEQNLNHDAMYWYRQDPGQGLRLIYYSQIVNDFQKGDIAEGYSVSREKKESFPLTVTSAQKNPTAFYLCASTIRGDGAGELFFGEGSRLTVL.

This clone has only a few counts. The rearrangement links TRBV7-9 to TRBJ2-6, with a tentative D call TRBD1 (5 bases). V lost 2 bases and J lost 4, with 21 bases in between. CDR3 length: 19 amino acids. Germline V gives CDR1 SEHNR, CDR2 FQNEAQ (reference sequence). The CDR3 spells CASSLLLGAGMSGANVLTF. Written as DNA, the CDR3 is TGTGCCAGCAGCTTACTGTTAGGGGCAGGGATGTCCGGGGCCAACGTCCTGACTTTC.